The 25 T cell receptor beta chains in this list originate from one sample, sequenced in a study of blood T cell repertoires in COVID-19. Method: immunoSEQ multiplex PCR; TCRdb's copy keeps in-frame clones and lacks some. In the table there are roughly 290,000 clones, approximately 83% of which are singletons. Sequenced material: peripheral blood. The receptors here all came from a woman aged 25 to 39 who had recovered from COVID-19.

This clone was detected only once. Written as DNA, the CDR3 is TGTGCCAGCAGCTTAACATCCGGGACTAGCGGGGGAGAGACCCAGTACTTC. It translates to CASSLTSGTSGGETQYF. The chain has TRBV7-9 and TRBJ2-5, with 14 bases that match TRBD2. V was pared by 2 bases and J by 4 bases, with 6 bases of the junction left unmatched. This CDR3 comprises 17 residues. CDR1 is SEHNR, CDR2 FQNEAQ, per germline (reference sequence).

The CDR3 region has the DNA TGTGCCAGTAGTATAGGAGACTTGAACACTGAAGCTTTCTTT. This codes for CASSIGDLNTEAFF. The gene calls are TRBV19 and TRBJ1-1; D unclear. The germline V gene has CDR1 LNHDA and CDR2 SQIVND (reference sequence). V lost 1 base to trimming and J lost 0 bases, with 6 bases between them. This CDR3 contains 14 residues.

The chain is built from TRBV30 and TRBJ1-3; TRBD1 might be the D (6 bases). This CDR3 contains 16 residues. V was shortened by 2 bases and J by 2 bases, with 16 bases between the two germline ends. Germline values: CDR1 GTSNPN, CDR2 SVGIG (reference sequence). The CDR3 DNA reads as TGTGCCTGGAGTACGGAACAGGGTAAAACTGGAAACACCATATATTTT. Amino acids: CAWSTEQGKTGNTIYF.

This clone was seen a single time. The rearrangement uses TRBV28 and TRBJ2-7; a possible D gene is TRBD2 (5 bases). Germline values: CDR1 MDHEN, CDR2 SYDVKM. The V end was cut by 5 bases, the J end by 2 bases, with 16 bases between. This CDR3 is 15 amino acids long. The CDR3 loop is CASSGLADGTYEQYF. CDR3 DNA sequence: TGTGCCAGCAGTGGTCTAGCTGACGGAACCTACGAGCAGTACTTC.

In its sample, this clone was seen once. The gene calls are TRBV30 and TRBJ2-5, with TRBD2 as a possible D gene (6 bases). The CDR3 length is 12 residues. Trimming removed 8 bases from V and 9 bases from J, with 19 bases in between. CDR1 and CDR2 from the germline V gene are GTSNPN and SVGIG (reference sequence). CDR3 region: CARGTFLGAQYF. The CDR3 DNA reads TGTGCCCGGGGGACTTTCCTAGGGGCCCAGTACTTC.

V usage is TRBV19 and J usage is TRBJ2-1; 8 bases agree with TRBD2. There are 15 residues in the CDR3. V lost 4 bases, J lost 3 bases, and 5 bases stayed unmatched. Germline lookup yields CDR1 LNHDA and CDR2 SQIVND (reference sequence). CDR3 residues: CASSTGTRGYNEQFF. The CDR3 coding sequence is TGTGCCAGTAGTACCGGGACTAGAGGCTACAATGAGCAGTTCTTC.

This clone was counted a few times. V usage is TRBV28 and J usage is TRBJ1-5, with D maybe TRBD1 (5 bases). The length of the CDR3 is 14 residues. Germline CDR1 MDHEN, CDR2 SYDVKM. V shed 2 bases and J shed 8 bases, with 13 bases lying between them. This CDR3 reads CASSLRAGREPQHF. The CDR3 coding sequence is TGTGCCAGCAGTTTAAGGGCAGGGAGGGAGCCCCAGCATTTT.

The chain recombines TRBV6-5 with TRBJ1-4; D perhaps matches TRBD1 (6 bases). Germline CDR1 and CDR2: MNHEY and SVGAGI. This CDR3 is built from 13 residues. The V end was cut by 7 bases, the J end by 3 bases, with 9 bases between. This CDR3 reads CASNRAPNEKLFF. The CDR3 bases are TGTGCCAGCAACAGGGCCCCTAATGAAAAACTGTTTTTT.

The chain is built from TRBV10-3 and TRBJ1-1; D is ambiguous. In germline, CDR1 is ENHRY, CDR2 SYGVKD. This CDR3 is built from 12 residues. V lost 4 bases and J lost 11, with 14 bases in between. As DNA, the CDR3 is TGTGCCATCAGTGTTTTAGGTCTAGAGGCTTTCTTT. Its protein is CAISVLGLEAFF.

Worth noting for this clone: Germline is not matched at one junction end, which may reflect a read error. The chain carries TRBV11-3 and TRBJ2-3; 7 bases align to TRBD2. The CDR3 loop spans 13 amino acids. CDR1 SGHNT and CDR2 YENEEA come from the germline V gene. CDR3 sequence reads: CASSSNPSGVLHF. The CDR3, as DNA: TGTGCCAGCAGCTCGAATCCTAGCGGCGTCCTCCATTTT.

This rearrangement joins TRBV11-2 to TRBJ1-1; D is unclear. This CDR3 has 16 residues. V dropped 0 bases and J dropped 1 base, with 12 bases sitting between them. Germline CDR1 SGHAT, CDR2 FQNNGV. CDR3 in amino acids: CASSLDPGSWNTEAFF. The DNA for the CDR3 is TGTGCCAGCAGCTTAGATCCAGGCTCCTGGAACACTGAAGCTTTCTTT.

The chain has TRBV18 and TRBJ1-1; D gene unclear. The V and J ends lost 5 bases and 0 bases respectively, with 13 bases between them. The CDR3 has 15 amino acids. Per germline, CDR1 KGHSH and CDR2 LQKENI. CDR3 region: CASSVSGNMNTEAFF. CDR3 nucleotides: TGTGCCAGCTCAGTATCGGGTAACATGAACACTGAAGCTTTCTTT. Full variable domain (rest looked up from reference TRBV18 and TRBJ1-1): NAGVMQNPRHLVRRRGQEARLRCSPMKGHSHVYWYRQLPEEGLKFMVYLQKENIIDESGMPKERFSAEFPKEGPSILRIQQVVRGDSAAYFCASSVSGNMNTEAFFGQGTRLTVV.

The J gene is TRBJ1-5, the V gene TRBV28, with a tentative D call TRBD1 (6 bases). The V end lost 6 bases, the J end lost 6 bases, and 24 bases lay between the germline ends. The CDR3 has 17 residues. Germline V gene sequence: CDR1 MDHEN, CDR2 SYDVKM. CDR3 sequence: CASRDPAGRGDRQPQHF. CDR3 DNA: TGTGCCAGCAGAGACCCGGCGGGCAGGGGAGACCGTCAGCCCCAGCATTTT.

Points on this clone: Other nucleotide sequences from this sample produce the same CDR3. The chain has TRBV9 and TRBJ2-1; the D gene is possibly TRBD2 (5 bases). V was clipped by 0 bases and J by 8 bases, with 12 bases between them. Looked up from germline, CDR1 is SGDLS and CDR2 is YYNGEE. The CDR3 is made up of 14 amino acids. The CDR3 DNA is TGTGCCAGCAGCGTAGGTCTAGAGGGTGATGAGCAGTTCTTC. This sequence encodes CASSVGLEGDEQFF.

The chain has TRBV11-3 and TRBJ1-1; maybe TRBD1 (5 bases). The V gene's germline CDR1 is SGHNT and CDR2 YENEEA. V dropped 5 bases and J dropped 0 bases, with 13 bases sitting between them. The CDR3 runs 15 residues. CDR3 region: CASSHHRHMNTEAFF. CDR3 nucleotides: TGTGCCAGCAGCCATCACAGGCACATGAACACTGAAGCTTTCTTT. The whole variable domain, filled in from reference TRBV11-3 and TRBJ1-1, reads EAGVVQSPRYKIIEKKQPVAFWCNPISGHNTLYWYLQNLGQGPELLIRYENEEAVDDSQLPKDRFSAERLKGVDSTLKIQPAELGDSAVYLCASSHHRHMNTEAFFGQGTRLTVV.

The chain combines TRBV4-3 with TRBJ2-1, with TRBD2 matching 9 bases. With V trimmed by 0 bases and J by 6 bases, 9 bases remained unmatched. The CDR3 is 17 residues long. Per germline, CDR1 LGHNA and CDR2 YSLEER. The CDR3 is CASSQDRSRAGGNEQFF. The CDR3 DNA is TGCGCCAGCAGCCAAGATCGATCAAGAGCGGGAGGCAATGAGCAGTTCTTC.

The chain joins TRBV12-3 or TRBV12-4 to TRBJ2-7; perhaps TRBD1 as D (6 bases). With 6 bases removed from V and 4 bases from J, the gap between germline ends came to 10 bases. This CDR3 is built from 12 residues. The CDR3 spells CASSDRRYEQYF. The CDR3 coding sequence is TGTGCCAGCAGCGACAGGAGGTACGAGCAGTACTTC.

The chain is built from TRBV2 and TRBJ2-3, with 9 bases lining up with TRBD2. The junction had 9 bases not matched to a gene; V was cut back by 5 bases and J by 0 bases. CDR3 length: 17 residues. Germline CDR1 SNHLY, CDR2 FYNNEI. CDR3 coding DNA: TGTGCCAGCAGTAGTAGCGGGGGAGGGAGAAGCACAGATACGCAGTATTTT. It specifies CASSSSGGGRSTDTQYF.

The V call is TRBV16, the J call TRBJ2-1; D unclear. This CDR3 region has 16 residues. Germline V lookup: CDR1 KGHSY, CDR2 FQNENV. Trimming removed 0 bases from V and 0 bases from J, with 9 bases in between. CDR3 sequence reads: CASSQSIRSSYNEQFF. CDR3 DNA sequence: TGTGCCAGCAGCCAATCCATACGGTCCTCCTACAATGAGCAGTTCTTC. The variable domain in full, completed from reference TRBV16 and TRBJ2-1, reads GEEVAQTPKHLVRGEGQKAKLYCAPIKGHSYVFWYQQVLKNEFKFLISFQNENVFDETGMPKERFSAKCLPNSPCSLEIQATKLEDSAVYFCASSQSIRSSYNEQFFGPGTRLTVL.

The V call is TRBV20-1, the J call TRBJ1-1; D is perhaps TRBD1 (6 bases). V was trimmed by 8 bases and J by 3 bases, leaving 10 bases between them. The CDR3 has 11 amino acids. Germline lookup yields CDR1 DFQATT and CDR2 SNEGSKA (reference sequence). CDR3 loop: CSTGLDTEAFF. CDR3 coding DNA: TGCAGTACAGGGTTAGACACTGAAGCTTTCTTT.

The rearrangement joins TRBV10-3 to TRBJ1-4; TRBD1 might be the D (5 bases). The germline gives CDR1 ENHRY, CDR2 SYGVKD. This CDR3 region has 13 residues. Deletions cut 10 bases from V and 4 bases from J, with 13 bases between. The CDR3 nucleotides are TGTGCCACCTCGACAGACAGTAATGAAAAACTGTTTTTT. Translated, it gives CATSTDSNEKLFF.

CDR3 region: CASSLPRGGAKETQYF. The CDR3 nucleotides are TGTGCCAGCAGCTTGCCACGAGGGGGGGCTAAAGAGACCCAGTACTTC. The chain employs TRBV5-4 and TRBJ2-5; a possible D gene is TRBD2 (7 bases). Germline assignment: CDR1 SGHNT and CDR2 YYREEE (reference sequence). With 1 base removed from V and 3 bases from J, the gap between germline ends came to 16 bases. CDR3 size: 16 residues.

The genes are TRBV7-9 and TRBJ2-5; 8 bases align to TRBD1. This CDR3 has 13 residues. Germline CDR1 SEHNR, CDR2 FQNEAQ (reference sequence). With 5 bases clipped from V and 4 bases from J, the junction kept 3 bases outside the gene matches. This chain's CDR3 is CASSPRGPETQYF. The CDR3 nucleotides read TGTGCCAGCAGCCCCAGGGGGCCAGAGACCCAGTACTTC.

The V call is TRBV3-1 (or the pseudogene TRBV3-2), the J call TRBJ1-1, with D tentatively TRBD1 (5 bases). Trimming cost V 2 bases and J 2 bases, with 18 bases left between them. The germline gives CDR1 LGHDT, CDR2 YNNKEL (reference sequence). The CDR3 runs 17 residues. The DNA for the CDR3 is TGTGCCAGCAGCCAATTGGGACTTACAGGATATAACACTGAAGCTTTCTTT. It translates to CASSQLGLTGYNTEAFF.

This chain connects TRBV7-2 to TRBJ1-4; a weak D match, TRBD1 (6 bases). Trimming left V 0 bases short and J 9 bases short, with 11 bases between. Germline CDR1 SGHTA, CDR2 FQGNSA. CDR3 length: 14 amino acids. CDR3 in amino acids: CASSLAGGRKKLFF. The DNA of the CDR3 is TGTGCCAGCAGCTTAGCAGGGGGAAGGAAAAAACTGTTTTTT.